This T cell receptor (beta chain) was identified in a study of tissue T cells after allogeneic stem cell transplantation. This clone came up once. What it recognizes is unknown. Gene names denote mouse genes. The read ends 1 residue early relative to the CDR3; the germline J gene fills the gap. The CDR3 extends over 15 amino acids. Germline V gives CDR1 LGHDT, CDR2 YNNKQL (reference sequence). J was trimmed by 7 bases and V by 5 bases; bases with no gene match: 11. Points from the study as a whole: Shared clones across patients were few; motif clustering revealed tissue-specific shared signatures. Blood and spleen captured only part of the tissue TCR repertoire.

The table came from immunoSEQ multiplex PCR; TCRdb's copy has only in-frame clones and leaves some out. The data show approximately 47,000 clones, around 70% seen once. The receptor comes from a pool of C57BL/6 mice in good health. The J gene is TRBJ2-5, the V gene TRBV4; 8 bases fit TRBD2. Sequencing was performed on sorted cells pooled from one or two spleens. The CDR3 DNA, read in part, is TGTGCCAGCAGCCTCCAGACTGGGGCGTCAAACACCCAGTAC. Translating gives CASSLQTGASNTQY. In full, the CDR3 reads CASSLQTGASNTQYF.